This T cell receptor (beta chain) was retrieved from a study of blood T cells in healthy people across ages. Primers used in a second PCR of roughly 7 to 12 cycles were a sample-barcoded 5' primer and a J-beta primer mix. One entry per CDR3 protein, called by TCRdb with MiXCR from the 5' RACE reads. The table includes about 280,000 distinct CDR3 sequences, around 27% detected once. The germline V gene has CDR1 SGHRS and CDR2 YFSETQ. V lost 1 base to trimming and J lost 7 bases, with 17 bases between them. The CDR3 is 16 residues long. V and J are TRBV5-1 and TRBJ1-4; D possibly corresponds to TRBD1 (5 bases). This clonotype was sampled from a woman aged 65 to 85 in good health. Sequencing input: blood. Here the CDR3 reads CASSLTSGQGGEKLFF. The CDR3 nucleotides are TGCGCCAGCAGCTTGACGTCTGGGCAGGGAGGTGAAAAACTGTTTTTT.